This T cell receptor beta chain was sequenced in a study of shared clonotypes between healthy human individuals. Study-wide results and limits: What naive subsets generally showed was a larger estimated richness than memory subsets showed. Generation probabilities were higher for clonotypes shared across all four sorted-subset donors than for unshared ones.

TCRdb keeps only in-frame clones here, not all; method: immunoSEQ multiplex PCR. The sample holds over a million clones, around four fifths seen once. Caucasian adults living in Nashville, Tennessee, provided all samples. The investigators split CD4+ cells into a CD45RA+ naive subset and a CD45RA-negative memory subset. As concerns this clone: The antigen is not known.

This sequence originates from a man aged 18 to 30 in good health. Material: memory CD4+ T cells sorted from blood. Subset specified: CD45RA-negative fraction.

This CDR3 is CASSEDRGGYTF. The CDR3 DNA reads as TGTGCCAGCAGTGAGGACAGGGGTGGCTACACCTTC. The V call is TRBV2, the J call TRBJ1-2; 9 bases map to TRBD1. Trimming took 3 bases from V and 7 from J; bases not matched to a gene: 0. CDR1 and CDR2 (germline): SNHLY, FYNNEI. CDR3 length: 12 residues. The whole variable domain, remainder taken from reference TRBV2 and TRBJ1-2, is EPEVTQTPSHQVTQMGQEVILRCVPISNHLYFYWYRQILGQKVEFLVSFYNNEISEKSEIFDDQFSVERPDGSNFTLKIRSTKLEDSAMYFCASSEDRGGYTFGSGTRLTVV.